This is a list of T cell receptor beta chains from one sample in a study of siplizumab effects on memory and regulatory T cells. Sequencing used immunoSEQ multiplex PCR; TCRdb keeps in-frame clones, though not all of them. This sample has about 110,000 clones; about nine tenths occur once, and the top ten carry 1% to 1.5%. Sequencing was performed on CD4+ T cells sorted from blood. The receptors originated from a human donor in good health. Each CDR3 is given without its conserved first and last residue. Fields, in order: J gene, V gene, CDR3 protein.

TRBJ2-7 | TRBV5-1 | ASSVGQGGYEQY
TRBJ1-2 | TRBV7-6 | ASSSQVGGGRNGYT
TRBJ1-6 | TRBV4-1 | ASSPSGEVLNSPLH
TRBJ1-5 | TRBV30 | AWSAPHGDQPQH
TRBJ2-1 | TRBV29-1 | SVDLAGGSNEQF
TRBJ2-2 | TRBV9 | ASSVRAGGFTGELF
TRBJ2-5 | TRBV7-2 | ASSLAVVELGTQY
TRBJ2-7 | TRBV5-6 | ASSSTADEQY
TRBJ1-2 | TRBV15 | ATSRDSRAYGYT
TRBJ2-1 | TRBV10-1 | ASSELAGGVDEQF
TRBJ2-1 | TRBV5-1 | ASSLRQGTRNEQF
TRBJ1-1 | TRBV7-2 | ASSSAYGTEAF
TRBJ2-1 | TRBV6-4 | ASSTDVSSYNEQF
TRBJ1-2 | TRBV7-9 | ASSPDGGQGYT
TRBJ1-2 | TRBV7-3 | ASSPGQGFGYT
TRBJ2-5 | TRBV6-1 | ASSVQGIQETQY
TRBJ2-5 | TRBV7-4 | PMGPAEETQY
TRBJ1-4 | TRBV4-1 | ASSLGPLEKLF
TRBJ2-2 | TRBV19 | ASSMYRGENGELF
TRBJ2-5 | TRBV7-9 | ASSSGTGRETQY
TRBJ2-7 | TRBV30 | ALLSSSYEQY
TRBJ2-1 | TRBV6-4 | ASSEVWGARNEQF
TRBJ2-3 | TRBV2 | ASRAGQASTDTQY
TRBJ2-1 | TRBV11-2 | ASSRSGLGNEQF
TRBJ2-7 | TRBV9 | ASSPRTSGSYEQY
TRBJ2-3 | TRBV2 | ASSRGLAGTDTQY
TRBJ1-1 | TRBV2 | ASATRRGTEAF
TRBJ1-1 | TRBV15 | ATSRGGTMNTEAF
TRBJ1-1 | TRBV14 | ASSQVGAGTEAF
TRBJ1-3 | TRBV5-1 | ASTTGGTGPSGNTIY
TRBJ2-1 | TRBV7-9 | ASSRLAGGESNEQF
TRBJ1-2 | TRBV5-1 | ASSLAGTGGRGYT
TRBJ1-1 | TRBV14 | ASSRGQGMITEAF
TRBJ2-5 | TRBV19 | ASSIGDRDQETQY
TRBJ1-1 | TRBV5-1 | ASSLVPGTAEAF
TRBJ2-3 | TRBV9 | ASSSVSDTQY
TRBJ2-3 | TRBV30 | AWTVADTQY
TRBJ2-2 | TRBV5-1 | ASSLSGGTTTANTGELF
TRBJ1-2 | TRBV6-1 | ASSGRQIFYGYT
TRBJ2-7 | TRBV27 | ASSFLRGTYEQY
TRBJ2-7 | TRBV5-6 | ASSPDGSSYEQY
TRBJ2-6 | TRBV9 | ASSVGAWGAVSGANVLT
TRBJ1-1 | TRBV21-1 | ASSKEGGGDTEAF
TRBJ1-3 | TRBV10-1 | ASSGAAGNTIY
TRBJ1-2 | TRBV10-1 | ASTRREGTDGYT
TRBJ1-4 | TRBV6-5 | ASRPGGSNEKLF
TRBJ2-1 | TRBV7-9 | ASSPAGTSGYNEQF
TRBJ1-2 | TRBV6-1 | ASTRDREGYT
TRBJ1-6 | TRBV11-1 | ASSLLLGQGKYSPLH
TRBJ1-1 | TRBV6-5 | ASSAIGAAF
TRBJ1-3 | TRBV7-9 | ASSQDGGGDTIY
TRBJ2-6 | TRBV21-1 | ASSKALRTGANVLT
TRBJ2-1 | TRBV18 | ASSPYIPGTGSYNEQF
TRBJ2-2 | TRBV4-1 | ASSQYPPPAADTGELF
TRBJ1-3 | TRBV19 | ASSISGQFSGNTIY
TRBJ2-5 | TRBV9 | ASSVDASGSAGRETQY
TRBJ2-1 | TRBV5-4 | ASSARTSGRPYNEQF